This T cell receptor beta chain is drawn from a study of shared clonotypes between healthy human individuals. For the study at large: A donor's plate count was three for CD4 naive and three for CD4 memory; CD8 naive had two and CD8 memory one. Study-level results: What naive subsets generally showed was a larger estimated richness than memory subsets showed.

Here immunoSEQ multiplex PCR was the method, and the copy in TCRdb shows in-frame clones only, minus some. The data show over 2,000,000 clones, with 93% seen just once and more than 1.5% held by the top ten. CD8 cells regarded as naive lacked CD45RO, were positively chosen for CCR7, and omitted terminally differentiated effector memory CD45RA+ cells. CDR1 GTSNPN and CDR2 SVGIG come from the germline V gene (reference sequence). V lost 3 bases, J lost 4 bases, and 12 bases lay in between. This CDR3 contains 13 residues. Details on this clone: Its target is unknown.

The J gene is TRBJ2-5, the V gene TRBV30; perhaps TRBD1 as D (6 bases). This TCR derives from a man younger than 35 in good health. Some clones in this sample may be carry-over from other donors' samples. The source material was naive CD8+ T cells from PBMCs. CDR3 region: CAWRQGNRETQYF. CDR3 bases: TGTGCCTGGAGGCAGGGGAATAGAGAGACCCAGTACTTC.